This TCR beta chain derives from a study of blood T cell repertoires in COVID-19. Whole-study context: Whether acute or convalescent, the COVID-19 samples came from the United States, Italy and Spain.

The CDR3 runs 15 residues. The germline CDR1 and CDR2 sequences are SGHTA and FQGNSA. V gave up 4 bases and J gave up 2 bases; unmatched junction bases: 8. This clone is labeled medium-sized (0.01 to 0.1%). In the authors' workflow: Amplified reference gene primers provided the basis for estimating nucleated cell counts. The repertoire was sequenced with immunoSEQ multiplex PCR; TCRdb's copy has only in-frame clones and lacks some. V, J and clone size are those of that table, while D and trimming were read from the DNA. The sample includes tens of thousands of clones, over 85% seen only once; the top ten take under 35%.

The chain couples TRBV7-2 to TRBJ2-7; TRBD2 aligns across 7 bases. Sequenced sample: peripheral blood. The sequence was collected from a woman aged 80 or older with acute or convalescent COVID-19. CDR3 sequence (DNA): TGTGCCAGCAGCTCCGCTCCCGGGACTACCTACGAGCAGTACTTC. This codes for CASSSAPGTTYEQYF.